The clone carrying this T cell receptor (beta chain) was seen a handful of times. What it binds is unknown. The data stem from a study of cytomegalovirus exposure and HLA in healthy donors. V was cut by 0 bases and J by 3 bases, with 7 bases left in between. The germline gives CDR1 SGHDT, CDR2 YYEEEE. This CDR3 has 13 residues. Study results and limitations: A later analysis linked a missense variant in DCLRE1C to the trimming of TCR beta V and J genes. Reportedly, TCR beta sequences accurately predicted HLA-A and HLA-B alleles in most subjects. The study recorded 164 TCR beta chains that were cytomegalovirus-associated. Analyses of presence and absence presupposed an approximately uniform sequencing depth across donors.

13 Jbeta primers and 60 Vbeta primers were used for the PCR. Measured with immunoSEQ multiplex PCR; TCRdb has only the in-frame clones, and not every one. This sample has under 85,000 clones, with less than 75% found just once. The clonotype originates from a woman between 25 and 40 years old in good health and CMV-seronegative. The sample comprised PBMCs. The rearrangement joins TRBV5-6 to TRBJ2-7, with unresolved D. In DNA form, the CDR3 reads TGTGCCAGCAGCTTGGCCAACGGCTACGAGCAGTACTTC. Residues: CASSLANGYEQYF.